This T cell receptor (beta chain) was identified in a study of T cell responses to AZD1222 COVID-19 vaccine. Worth noting for this clone: Its specificity is not known.

V was shortened by 2 bases and J by 0 bases, with 8 bases between the two germline ends. The CDR3 sequence is 15 residues long. The germline gives CDR1 SGHTA, CDR2 FQGNSA. Clones were sequenced by immunoSEQ multiplex PCR, and TCRdb holds only the in-frame ones, with some missing. The data contain roughly 150,000 clones, about 92% of them singletons. Study results and caveats: Receipt of two AZD1222 doses was followed by a rise in Spike-specific TCR breadth and depth.

The genes are TRBV7-2 and TRBJ1-3; perhaps TRBD1 as D (6 bases). The clonotype was recovered from an adult in good health. This material consisted of peripheral blood, taken on day 0 of AZD1222 vaccination. The CDR3 sequence: CASSLRGGSGNTIYF. The CDR3 region has the DNA TGTGCCAGCAGCTTAAGAGGGGGCTCTGGAAACACCATATATTTT.